The present entry profiles one T cell receptor beta chain with its context. The repertoire was sequenced with immunoSEQ multiplex PCR; TCRdb's copy has only in-frame clones and lacks some. Altogether tens of thousands of clones are present, roughly 80% being singletons, with the ten largest covering roughly 0.96%. Memory CD4+ T cells were sorted as all CD4+ cells except CD45RA+CCR7+CD95- naive cells, over 95% pure. This entry belongs to a study of human CD4 T cells and Enterobacteriaceae. CDR1 is KGHSH, CDR2 LQKENI, per germline. This CDR3 is 13 amino acids long. V was cut by 6 bases and J by 5 bases, with 10 bases left in between.

This chain connects TRBV18 to TRBJ2-2; D may match TRBD1 or TRBD2 (5 bases each). The sequence came from a human donor in good health. Material: memory CD4+ T cells from blood. The CDR3 is CASSSGATGELFF. The CDR3 nucleotides read TGTGCCAGCTCGTCCGGGGCTACCGGGGAGCTGTTTTTT.